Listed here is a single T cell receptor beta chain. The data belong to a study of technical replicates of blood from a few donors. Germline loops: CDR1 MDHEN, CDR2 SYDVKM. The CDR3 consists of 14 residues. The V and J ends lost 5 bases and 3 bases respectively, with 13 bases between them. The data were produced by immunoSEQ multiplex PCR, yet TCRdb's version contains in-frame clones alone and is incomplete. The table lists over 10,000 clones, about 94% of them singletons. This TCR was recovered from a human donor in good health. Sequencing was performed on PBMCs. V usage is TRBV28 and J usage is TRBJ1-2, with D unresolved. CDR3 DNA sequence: TGTGCCAGCAGTCTCAGCGGGTTGGACTATGGCTACACCTTC. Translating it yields CASSLSGLDYGYTF.